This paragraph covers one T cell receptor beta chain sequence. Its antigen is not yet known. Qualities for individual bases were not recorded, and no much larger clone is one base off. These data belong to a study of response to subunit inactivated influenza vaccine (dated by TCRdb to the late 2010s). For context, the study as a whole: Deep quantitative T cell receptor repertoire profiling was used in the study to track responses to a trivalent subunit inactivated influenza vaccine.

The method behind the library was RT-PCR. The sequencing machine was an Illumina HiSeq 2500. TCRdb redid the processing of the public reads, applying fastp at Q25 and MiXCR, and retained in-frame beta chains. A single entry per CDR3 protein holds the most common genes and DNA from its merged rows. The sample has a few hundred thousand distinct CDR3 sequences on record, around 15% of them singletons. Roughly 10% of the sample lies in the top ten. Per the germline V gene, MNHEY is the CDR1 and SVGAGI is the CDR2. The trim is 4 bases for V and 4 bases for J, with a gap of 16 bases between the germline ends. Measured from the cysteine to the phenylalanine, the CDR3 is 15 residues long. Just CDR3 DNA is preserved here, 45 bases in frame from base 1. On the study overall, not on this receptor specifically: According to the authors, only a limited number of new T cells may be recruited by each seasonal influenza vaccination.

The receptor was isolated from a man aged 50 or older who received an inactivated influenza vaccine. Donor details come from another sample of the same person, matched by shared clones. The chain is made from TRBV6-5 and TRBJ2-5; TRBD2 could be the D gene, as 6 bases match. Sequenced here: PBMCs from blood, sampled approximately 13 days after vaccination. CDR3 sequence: CASSWRGGAGETQYF. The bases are TGTGCCAGCAGTTGGCGCGGAGGGGCCGGAGAGACCCAGTACTTC.